This T cell receptor (beta chain) stems from a study of vaccination and CD4 T cells after COVID-19. Study-wide context: The authors used overlapping spike peptides from SARS-CoV-2, HCoV-NL63, HCoV-OC43 and HCoV-229E to stimulate cells.

With 2 bases clipped from V and 9 bases from J, the junction kept 9 bases outside the gene matches. The CDR3 has 16 amino acids. CDR1 is MNHEY, CDR2 SVGAGI, per germline. The treatment: approximately nine-day PBMC culture with coronavirus spike peptide pools or control peptides (ViraFEST assay). ViraFEST enlarged antigen-specific T cell populations with peptide pools and afterwards sequenced TCRs. Oncomine TCR Beta short-read sequencing was applied to DNA from cultured CD4+ T cells. Genomic DNA was taken out of cultured CD4+ T cells by extraction. TCRdb used MiXCR to reprocess the PCR reads, holding one entry per CDR3 protein. The sample holds over 10,000 distinct CDR3 sequences; 50% to 65% are singletons and the top ten take about 13%. Concerning this clonotype itself: Its antigen is unidentified.

Sequencing was performed on CD4+ T cells from blood, cultured in vitro. The source of this sequence is a human donor who had recovered from COVID-19. This sequence joins TRBV6-5 and TRBJ2-1; 11 bases align to TRBD1. Here the CDR3 reads CASSYPGQGAKIEQFF. CDR3 nucleotides: TGTGCCAGCAGTTACCCTGGACAGGGGGCGAAGATTGAGCAGTTCTTC.